The 18 T cell receptor beta chains presented below share a single source sample, sequenced in a study of control samples from healthy donors and cancer patients. Only in-frame clones appear in the TCRdb table, and some are missing; sequencing was by immunoSEQ multiplex PCR. The repertoire holds about 130,000 clones, with approximately 92% as singletons. The sample was blood. These receptors were taken from a man between 18 and 29 years old in good health.

This chain links TRBV5-1 with TRBJ2-5; D possibly corresponds to TRBD1 (6 bases). V was cut by 7 bases and J by 1 base, with 11 bases left in between. Germline loops: CDR1 SGHRS, CDR2 YFSETQ. CDR3 length equals 13 residues. This chain's CDR3 is CASRRTVQETQYF. CDR3 nucleotide sequence: TGCGCCAGCCGACGGACAGTCCAAGAGACCCAGTACTTC. The full variable domain, its missing parts supplied by reference TRBV5-1 and TRBJ2-5, is KAGVTQTPRYLIKTRGQQVTLSCSPISGHRSVSWYQQTPGQGLQFLFEYFSETQRNKGNFPGRFSGRQFSNSRSEMNVSTLELGDSALYLCASRRTVQETQYFGPGTRLLVL.

J is TRBJ2-7 and V is TRBV30, with D unresolved. The CDR3 is 11 residues long. V gave up 3 bases and J gave up 2 bases, with 5 bases separating them. Germline V gene data show CDR1 as GTSNPN and CDR2 as SVGIG (reference sequence). CDR3 nucleotides: TGTGCCTGGAGCCTAACCTACGAGCAGTACTTC. Translated: CAWSLTYEQYF.

In DNA form, the CDR3 reads TGTGCCACCGGGGGGGAGGGTTTAGAGACCCAGTACTTC. Translated: CATGGEGLETQYF. V is TRBV24-1 and J is TRBJ2-5; 7 nucleotides line up with TRBD2. The length of the CDR3 is 13 residues. J lost 4 bases, V lost 9 bases, and 7 bases had no gene match. CDR1 and CDR2 (germline): KGHDR, SFDVKD.

This clone has a handful of counts. The J gene is TRBJ2-2, the V gene TRBV2; D not resolved. The ends were cut back, 2 bases at V and 2 bases at J, with 9 bases in the middle. This CDR3 comprises 15 residues. Per germline, CDR1 SNHLY and CDR2 FYNNEI. CDR3 bases: TGTGCCAGCAGTGAACTCGGACCTAACACCGGGGAGCTGTTTTTT. This gives the protein CASSELGPNTGELFF.

The chain carries TRBV5-1 and TRBJ1-1, with a tentative D call TRBD1 (6 bases). Germline-derived CDR1 and CDR2 are SGHRS and YFSETQ. The length of the CDR3 is 17 residues. The V end lost 0 bases, the J end lost 0 bases, and 15 bases lay between the germline ends. The CDR3 nucleotides are TGCGCCAGCAGCTTGGGAGCATCGAGGGGGATGAACACTGAAGCTTTCTTT. Its protein is CASSLGASRGMNTEAFF.

The chain uses TRBV6-6 and TRBJ2-3; possible D gene TRBD2, 5 bases. With 5 bases removed from V and 4 bases from J, the gap between germline ends came to 7 bases. In germline, CDR1 is MNHNY, CDR2 SVGAGI (reference sequence). The CDR3 spans 12 residues. This chain's CDR3 is CASSISADTQYF. Here the CDR3 DNA reads TGTGCCAGCAGTATTAGCGCAGATACGCAGTATTTT.

The rearrangement uses TRBV14 and TRBJ2-5; 7 nucleotides line up with TRBD1. CDR3 size: 16 residues. The trim removed 1 base at V and 0 bases at J, leaving 5 bases unmatched. Germline V lookup: CDR1 SGHDN, CDR2 FVKESK. CDR3: CASSQGLDRNQETQYF. The DNA for the CDR3 is TGTGCCAGCAGCCAAGGCTTGGACAGGAACCAAGAGACCCAGTACTTC. Filled out from reference TRBV14 and TRBJ2-5, the complete variable domain reads EAGVTQFPSHSVIEKGQTVTLRCDPISGHDNLYWYRRVMGKEIKFLLHFVKESKQDESGMPNNRFLAERTGGTYSTLKVQPAELEDSGVYFCASSQGLDRNQETQYFGPGTRLLVL.

CDR3 DNA: TGTGCCAGCAGTCTCCTCGACGGGACGTCCCATCCCTACGAGCAGTACTTC. Amino acid sequence: CASSLLDGTSHPYEQYF. The chain joins TRBV6-6 to TRBJ2-7; D is possibly TRBD1 or TRBD2 (5 bases each). CDR1 and CDR2 (germline): MNHNY, SVGAGI (reference sequence). V was shortened by 5 bases and J by 2 bases, with 22 bases between the two germline ends. The CDR3 consists of 17 residues.

The chain is built from TRBV12-3 or TRBV12-4 and TRBJ1-4, with TRBD1 as a possible D gene (6 bases). Trimming removed 10 bases from V and 8 bases from J, with 17 bases in between. This CDR3 has 13 residues. CDR3 region: CATPRGGDEKLFF. The CDR3 DNA reads as TGTGCCACCCCCCGGGGGGGCGACGAAAAACTGTTTTTT.

The chain employs TRBV24-1 and TRBJ2-2; D might be TRBD2 (7 bases). The germline CDR1 and CDR2 sequences are KGHDR and SFDVKD. Trimming cost V 4 bases and J 6 bases, with 20 bases left between them. The CDR3 loop spans 17 amino acids. The CDR3 region is CATSDPLGGALAGELFF. Written as DNA, the CDR3 is TGTGCCACCAGTGACCCGTTGGGGGGGGCATTGGCCGGGGAGCTGTTTTTT.

The chain combines TRBV11-2 with TRBJ2-5; 8 bases agree with TRBD2. Germline V gene sequence: CDR1 SGHAT, CDR2 FQNNGV. The trim removed 2 bases at V and 1 base at J, leaving 3 bases unmatched. The CDR3 consists of 15 residues. CDR3 nucleotides: TGTGCCAGCAGCTTAAGGCGGGGGGTCCAAGAGACCCAGTACTTC. Its translation is CASSLRRGVQETQYF. The full variable domain, rest sourced from reference TRBV11-2 and TRBJ2-5, is EAGVAQSPRYKIIEKRQSVAFWCNPISGHATLYWYQQILGQGPKLLIQFQNNGVVDDSQLPKDRFSAERLKGVDSTLKIQPAKLEDSAVYLCASSLRRGVQETQYFGPGTRLLVL.

V is TRBV6-2 or TRBV6-3 and J is TRBJ2-5; TRBD2 matches 10 bases. The CDR3 runs to 16 residues. In germline, CDR1 is MNHEY, CDR2 SVGEGT. The V gene end was trimmed by 5 bases and the J gene end by 2 bases; junction bases not matched to a gene: 8. Here the CDR3 DNA reads TGTGCCAGCAGTCGCTTACTAGCGGGATTTCAAGAGACCCAGTACTTC. Translation: CASSRLLAGFQETQYF.

As regards this clone: Other DNA sequences in the same sample also yield this CDR3. The V and J genes are TRBV10-1 and TRBJ1-1; D is undetermined. V lost 2 bases to trimming and J lost 1 base, with 5 bases between them. The CDR3 length is 13 residues. Germline loops: CDR1 WNHNN, CDR2 SYGVQD (reference sequence). The CDR3 DNA reads as TGCGCCAGCAGTGAGACACGGAACACTGAAGCTTTCTTT. Translation: CASSETRNTEAFF.

The chain recombines TRBV3-1 (or the pseudogene TRBV3-2) with TRBJ2-7; tentatively, D is TRBD1 (6 bases). Germline V lookup: CDR1 LGHDT, CDR2 YNNKEL (reference sequence). The CDR3 loop spans 12 amino acids. V was trimmed by 0 bases and J by 6 bases, leaving 6 bases between them. CDR3 residues: CASSQEGGEQYV. The CDR3 DNA reads TGTGCCAGCAGCCAAGAAGGGGGCGAGCAGTACGTC.

The rearrangement joins TRBV6-1 to TRBJ1-5; D is undetermined. V gave up 3 bases and J gave up 5 bases, with 5 bases separating them. The CDR3 consists of 12 residues. Germline V gene sequence: CDR1 MNHNS, CDR2 SASEGT. The CDR3 DNA sequence: TGTGCCAGCAGTGATACCTATCAGCCCCAGCATTTT. It specifies CASSDTYQPQHF.

The rearrangement uses TRBV3-1 (or the pseudogene TRBV3-2) and TRBJ2-5; unclear D gene. The CDR3 runs to 12 residues. V lost 5 bases and J lost 1, with 5 bases in between. Germline-derived CDR1 and CDR2 are LGHDT and YNNKEL (reference sequence). As DNA, the CDR3 is TGTGCCAGCAGCTGGGGCCAAGAGACCCAGTACTTC. It translates to CASSWGQETQYF.

This rearrangement joins TRBV29-1 to TRBJ2-7, with TRBD1 as a possible D gene (6 bases). In germline, CDR1 is SQVTM, CDR2 ANQGSEA. The CDR3 covers 13 residues. Trimming took off 0 bases at V and 3 bases at J, with 9 bases between the two ends. This CDR3 is CSVEDTDSYEQYF. Written as DNA, the CDR3 is TGCAGCGTTGAAGATACGGACAGCTACGAGCAGTACTTC.

Here the CDR3 DNA reads TGTGCCATCAGCCCGACAGGGCCCACCGGGGAGCTGTTTTTT. It is translated as CAISPTGPTGELFF. The chain uses TRBV10-3 and TRBJ2-2; the match to TRBD1 covers 7 bases. CDR1 ENHRY and CDR2 SYGVKD come from the germline V gene. Trimming at V came to 6 bases and at J to 4 bases, leaving 5 bases not matched to a gene. This CDR3 spans 14 amino acids.